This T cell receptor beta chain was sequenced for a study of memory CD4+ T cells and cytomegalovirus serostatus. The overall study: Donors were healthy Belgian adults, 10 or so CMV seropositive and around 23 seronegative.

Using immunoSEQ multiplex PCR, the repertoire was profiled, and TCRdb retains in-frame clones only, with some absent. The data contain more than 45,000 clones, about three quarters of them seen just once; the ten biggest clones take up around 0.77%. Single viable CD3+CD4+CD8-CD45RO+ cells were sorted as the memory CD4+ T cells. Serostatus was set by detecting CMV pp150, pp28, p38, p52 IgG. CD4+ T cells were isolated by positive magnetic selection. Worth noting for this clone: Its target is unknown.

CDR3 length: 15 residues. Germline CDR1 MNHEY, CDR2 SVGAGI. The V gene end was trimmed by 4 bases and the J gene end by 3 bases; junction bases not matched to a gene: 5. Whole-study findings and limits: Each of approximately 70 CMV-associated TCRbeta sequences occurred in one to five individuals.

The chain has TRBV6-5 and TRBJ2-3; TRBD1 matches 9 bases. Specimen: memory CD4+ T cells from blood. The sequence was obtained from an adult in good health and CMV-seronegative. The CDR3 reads CASSWRGTGTDTQYF. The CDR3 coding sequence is TGTGCCAGCAGTTGGAGGGGGACAGGGACAGATACGCAGTATTTT.